This T cell receptor beta chain was retrieved from a study of response to subunit inactivated influenza vaccine. CDR3 size: 16 residues. From germline, CDR1 is SGHRS and CDR2 YFSETQ. V was pared by 0 bases and J by 5 bases, with 18 bases between. TCRdb itself ran the RT-PCR reads through MiXCR, one entry per CDR3 protein. The table includes 500,000 to 550,000 distinct CDR3 sequences, under 30% detected once. This clonotype was counted a few times. A further study also used this sample, focusing on T cells expressing NK-cell markers. That paper adds: Researchers built TCR beta cDNA using 5'RACE template switching with UMIs. Sorted CD3+CD56+NKG2C+, CD3+CD56+NKG2C- and CD3+CD56-NKG2C+ T cells supplied TCR beta repertoires. The authors restricted sorting to alpha-beta TCR T cells with an anti-gamma-delta TCR antibody in several experiments.

Sequences were derived from CD4+ T cells sorted from PBMCs, sampled 11 to 12 days after vaccination. The V gene is TRBV5-1, the J gene TRBJ2-7; possibly TRBD1 for D (6 bases). This clonotype originated in a middle-aged man who received an inactivated influenza vaccine. CDR3 loop: CASSLVVDSHGDEQYF. CDR3 DNA: TGCGCCAGCAGCTTGGTCGTGGACAGTCACGGAGACGAGCAGTACTTC.